This T cell receptor (beta chain) was found in a study of blood T cell repertoires in COVID-19. Study overall: Samples representing acute and convalescent COVID-19 were sourced from the United States, Italy and Spain.

The CDR3 is made up of 14 amino acids. CDR1 and CDR2 from the germline V gene are LGHNA and YSLEER. V gave up 0 bases and J gave up 6 bases, with 11 bases separating them. Authors' data handling: Counts of nucleated cells, estimated from reference gene primer amplification, were obtained. Measured with immunoSEQ multiplex PCR; TCRdb has only the in-frame clones, and not every one. D and trimming were read from the DNA, whereas the V and J calls and clone size are those reported in that table. The table has about 250,000 clones, around nine tenths seen once. This receptor was obtained from a man at least 80 years old with acute or convalescent COVID-19. The sequenced sample consisted of peripheral blood. The chain has TRBV4-3 and TRBJ1-2; D remains ambiguous. CDR3 in amino acids: CASSQDRGQNGYTF. In DNA, the CDR3 is TGCGCCAGCAGCCAAGATCGAGGGCAGAATGGCTACACCTTC.